These 30 T cell receptor beta chains came from one sample sequenced in a study of blood T cells in healthy people across ages. The second PCR ran roughly 6 to 11 cycles with a sample-barcoded 5' primer and J-beta primers. TCRdb processed the 5' RACE reads anew with MiXCR; each CDR3 protein has one entry. In the table there are some 930,000 distinct CDR3 sequences, under 35% of which are singletons. These data were also filed under a second study, of T cells of mothers and their children.

The sequencing sample was made of blood. These TCRs come from a woman in her thirties or forties in good health.

The chain joins TRBV6-5 to TRBJ2-7; TRBD1 matches at 9 bases. V lost 11 bases, J lost 5 bases, and 16 bases stayed unmatched. Germline values: CDR1 MNHEY, CDR2 SVGAGI. The CDR3 covers 15 residues. CDR3 bases: TGTGCCTGCATGCCAGACCCGGGACAGGGCCACGAGCAGTACTTC. Residues: CACMPDPGQGHEQYF.

This clonotype was seen a few times. The chain joins TRBV6-2 or TRBV6-3 to TRBJ1-2; a weak D match, TRBD1 (6 bases). Germline V lookup: CDR1 MNHEY, CDR2 SVGEGT. CDR3 length: 13 amino acids. Trimming took off 6 bases at V and 6 bases at J, with 14 bases between the two ends. CDR3 sequence: CASRVSGDDGYTF. The CDR3, as DNA: TGTGCCAGCAGGGTCTCAGGGGACGATGGCTACACCTTC.

The chain recombines TRBV5-5 with TRBJ1-1; D call uncertain. Germline CDR1 SGHKS, CDR2 YYEKEE (reference sequence). This CDR3 is 13 amino acids long. The ends were cut back, 5 bases at V and 1 base at J, with 9 bases in the middle. In nucleotides, the CDR3 is TGTGCCAGCAGGTTTGCAGCGAACACTGAAGCTTTCTTT. It yields the protein CASRFAANTEAFF.

This chain joins TRBV12-3 or TRBV12-4 and TRBJ1-5; 9 positions agree with TRBD1. The CDR3 contains 18 residues. Trimming took 3 bases from V and 5 from J; bases not matched to a gene: 14. CDR3 sequence (DNA): TGTGCCAGCAGTTTTAGGGGACAGGGCCGTTTAGCGGATCAGCCCCAGCATTTT. It encodes CASSFRGQGRLADQPQHF.

The chain carries TRBV7-9 and TRBJ2-7, with D unresolved. The CDR3 loop spans 14 amino acids. The ends were cut back, 6 bases at V and 3 bases at J, with 15 bases in the middle. Germline CDR1 reads SEHNR; CDR2 reads FQNEAQ (reference sequence). The CDR3 coding sequence is TGTGCCAGCAGTCCCCCCACCGCCAACTACGAGCAGTACTTC. Its protein is CASSPPTANYEQYF.

The chain recombines TRBV9 with TRBJ2-1; a possible D gene is TRBD2 (5 bases). V was pared by 1 base and J by 5 bases, with 13 bases between. Germline V gives CDR1 SGDLS, CDR2 YYNGEE. The CDR3 has 15 amino acids. The CDR3 coding sequence is TGTGCCAGCAGCGTAAGCGGACCCACACACAATGAGCAGTTCTTC. It specifies CASSVSGPTHNEQFF.

The sample holds a few counts of this clonotype. This sequence joins TRBV5-1 and TRBJ2-1, with D tentatively TRBD2 (6 bases). V dropped 3 bases and J dropped 7 bases, with 11 bases sitting between them. The CDR3 contains 13 residues. Looked up from germline, CDR1 is SGHRS and CDR2 is YFSETQ. This chain's CDR3 is CASSSGGKNEQFF. DNA of the CDR3: TGCGCCAGCAGCTCCGGGGGTAAGAATGAGCAGTTCTTC.

The gene calls are TRBV7-8 and TRBJ2-5; D is unclear. V lost 2 bases and J lost 4, with 11 bases in between. Germline-derived CDR1 and CDR2 are SGHVS and FQNEAQ. The CDR3 length is 14 residues. The CDR3 here is CASSLILGGETQYF. The CDR3 bases are TGTGCCAGCAGCTTAATTTTGGGCGGAGAGACCCAGTACTTC.

The V gene is TRBV28, the J gene TRBJ2-4; TRBD1 agrees at 7 bases. Matching the DNA end better, TRBJ2-7 makes the J call doubtful. The V gene's germline CDR1 is MDHEN and CDR2 SYDVKM. CDR3 length equals 15 residues. The CDR3 sequence is CASSMVPGTAYEQYF. In nucleotides, the CDR3 is TGTGCCAGCAGTATGGTTCCCGGGACAGCTTACGAGCAGTACTTC.

The chain is built from TRBV29-1 and TRBJ2-1; TRBD2 matches 11 bases. CDR3 length: 16 amino acids. The V and J ends lost 5 bases and 3 bases, in that order; junction bases with no gene match: 9. Per germline, CDR1 SQVTM and CDR2 ANQGSEA. DNA of the CDR3: TGCAGCGTTTCCCAAATAGCGGGGGGGCGCTACAATGAGCAGTTCTTC. It codes for CSVSQIAGGRYNEQFF.

This clonotype was found a few times. A much larger clone sits a single nucleotide away, making a read error possible. V usage is TRBV27 and J usage is TRBJ1-4; 7 bases map to TRBD1. CDR1 is MNHEY and CDR2 is SMNVEV in the germline V gene (reference sequence). There are 14 residues in the CDR3. The CDR3 is CASRRGQSYEKRFF. DNA of the CDR3: TGTGCCAGCAGAAGGGGGCAATCCTATGAAAAACGGTTTTTT.

The chain couples TRBV4-3 to TRBJ1-1; 8 nucleotides match TRBD1. The V and J ends lost 4 bases and 5 bases, in that order; junction bases with no gene match: 15. The germline gives CDR1 LGHNA, CDR2 YSLEER. The CDR3 has 17 amino acids. The CDR3 loop reads CASSPGEGQGARTEAFF. The CDR3 DNA reads as TGCGCCAGCAGCCCGGGGGAGGGGCAGGGGGCGAGGACTGAAGCTTTCTTT.

The chain joins TRBV7-2 to TRBJ1-6, with D unclear. Germline CDR1 and CDR2: SGHTA and FQGNSA. Trimming took 0 bases from V and 6 from J, leaving 9 bases between them. CDR3 length: 15 amino acids. The CDR3 region has the DNA TGTGCCAGCAGCTTAGCATCCAGACCTAATTCACCCCTCCACTTT. Translating gives CASSLASRPNSPLHF.

In this sample, this clonotype turned up many times. The V call is TRBV7-2, the J call TRBJ2-7; no firm D call. This CDR3 is built from 14 residues. The V end was cut by 4 bases, the J end by 2 bases, with 12 bases between. Germline CDR1 is SGHTA and CDR2 is FQGNSA. DNA of the CDR3: TGTGCCAGCAGCTCCCTGGGCGGTACCTACGAGCAGTACTTC. Amino acids: CASSSLGGTYEQYF.

This clonotype was recorded many times. The rearrangement links TRBV10-3 to TRBJ1-2; D may be TRBD1 (6 bases). This CDR3 is 16 amino acids long. The germline V gene encodes CDR1 ENHRY and CDR2 SYGVKD. V shed 0 bases and J shed 4 bases, with 15 bases lying between them. CDR3 bases: TGTGCCATCAGTGAGTCGAGTGATGGGGGCAGCTATGGCTACACCTTC. This translates into CAISESSDGGSYGYTF.

On this clonotype: Given a much more abundant clone one base away, this may be a read error. The V and J genes are TRBV12-3 or TRBV12-4 and TRBJ2-1; TRBD1 aligns across 9 bases. The CDR3 contains 13 residues. The CDR3 reads CASGTGHYNEQIF. The DNA of the CDR3 is TGTGCCAGCGGGACAGGGCACTACAATGAGCAGATCTTC.

This clonotype was recorded a few times. The J gene is TRBJ2-7, the V gene TRBV6-5, with 10 bases lining up with TRBD2. Germline V gives CDR1 MNHEY, CDR2 SVGAGI. This CDR3 contains 15 residues. V was clipped by 0 bases and J by 3 bases; unmatched bases: 2. CDR3 DNA sequence: TGTGCCAGCAGTTACTCAGCGGGAGGGCTCTACGAGCAGTACTTC. Encoded protein: CASSYSAGGLYEQYF.

The gene calls are TRBV20-1 and TRBJ2-4; no clear D gene. The CDR3 is 17 amino acids. CDR1 DFQATT and CDR2 SNEGSKA come from the germline V gene (reference sequence). V was clipped by 1 base and J by 13 bases, with 29 bases between them. The CDR3 region has the DNA TGCAGTGCTAGAGGATCGTTTGCAACCCCCAACTACAATGAGCAGTACTTC. Translated: CSARGSFATPNYNEQYF.

Worth noting for this clonotype: A much larger clone lies one base from this, so it may be a read error. The rearrangement uses TRBV20-1 and TRBJ2-3, with D possibly being TRBD1 (6 bases). CDR1 is DFQATT and CDR2 is SNEGSKA in the germline V gene (reference sequence). This CDR3 has 14 residues. The DNA of the CDR3 is TGCAGTGCTAGGGGGGCGCGAGTTTTAGATGCGCAGTATTTT. It translates to CSARGARVLDAQYF.

This clonotype came up a few times. Germline and junction disagree at one end, which may indicate a read error. The rearrangement links TRBV7-9 to TRBJ1-2, with a weak D call TRBD1 (5 bases). CDR1 is SEHNR, CDR2 FQNEAQ, per germline (reference sequence). The CDR3 extends over 14 amino acids. The CDR3 region is CAGSRGVRGYGYTF. In DNA form, the CDR3 reads TGTGCCGGCAGCCGAGGGGTGAGGGGATACGGCTACACCTTC.

The rearrangement uses TRBV5-1 and TRBJ2-3, with a possible D match to TRBD2 (5 bases). Germline CDR1 is SGHRS and CDR2 is YFSETQ. This CDR3 comprises 15 residues. The V end was cut by 5 bases, the J end by 2 bases, with 15 bases between. The CDR3 nucleotides are TGCGCCAGCAGTTACGGGAATAAAGACACAGATACGCAGTATTTT. This gives the protein CASSYGNKDTDTQYF.

Concerning this clonotype: This clone may be a read error of a much larger clone one base away. V is TRBV7-2 and J is TRBJ1-2, with 8 bases aligning to TRBD1. CDR1 SGHTA and CDR2 FQGNSA come from the germline V gene. The CDR3 consists of 15 residues. J gave up 5 bases and V 2 bases, and 7 bases lay outside the gene matches. In nucleotides, the CDR3 is TGTGCCAGCAGCTTAAGAACAGGGGGGATATATGGCTACACCTTC. Translated: CASSLRTGGIYGYTF.

The sample holds a few counts of this clonotype. V and J are TRBV10-3 and TRBJ2-7; the D is unclear. The CDR3 covers 14 residues. V dropped 2 bases and J dropped 2 bases, with 10 bases sitting between them. CDR1 is ENHRY, CDR2 SYGVKD, per germline. Here the CDR3 DNA reads TGTGCCATCAGTGAGGGGGTATACCCCTACGAGCAGTACTTC. It translates to CAISEGVYPYEQYF.

In the case of this clonotype: Germline and junction disagree at one end, which may indicate a read error. V gene TRBV30 combines with J gene TRBJ2-5, with D perhaps TRBD1 or TRBD2 (5 bases each). The CDR3 runs to 17 residues. CDR1 GTSNPN and CDR2 SVGIG come from the germline V gene (reference sequence). For the CDR3, the DNA is TGTGCCTGGGGTGTACCGCTCTGGGACGGGGAACAAGAGACCCAGTACTTC. It specifies CAWGVPLWDGEQETQYF.

Concerning this clonotype itself: At one of its ends the junction is not consistent with the germline gene, which may arise from a read error. The rearrangement joins TRBV29-1 to TRBJ2-4; D gene ambiguous. Near its end, the DNA agrees better with TRBJ2-7, so the J call may be wrong. The CDR3 totals 16 residues. CDR1 SQVTM and CDR2 ANQGSEA come from the germline V gene. Here the CDR3 DNA reads TGCAGCGCTGAAGATGCCCTTAATGGCGGCGGCTACGAGCAGTACTTC. Protein sequence: CSAEDALNGGGYEQYF.

This clonotype has more than one count but fewer than ten. A much larger clone lies a single base off, so this may be a read error. This sequence joins TRBV10-3 and TRBJ1-6; weak D call: TRBD1 (5 bases). The germline gives CDR1 ENHRY, CDR2 SYGVKD. This CDR3 comprises 15 residues. CDR3 DNA sequence: TGTGCCATCAGTGGGGGGGACTCCTATAATTCACCCCCCCACTTT. The encoded protein is CAISGGDSYNSPPHF.

This clonotype was seen a few times. V and J are TRBV5-1 and TRBJ2-7; 10 nucleotides align to TRBD2. Germline-derived CDR1 and CDR2 are SGHRS and YFSETQ. V trimming: 0 bases; J trimming: 4 bases; junction bases outside the gene matches: 4. The CDR3 extends over 15 amino acids. CDR3 bases: TGCGCCAGCAGCTTGGATAGCGGGGGGTGGTACGAGCAGTACTTC. Translated, it gives CASSLDSGGWYEQYF. Combining the CDR3 with reference TRBV5-1 and TRBJ2-7 gives the whole variable domain KAGVTQTPRYLIKTRGQQVTLSCSPISGHRSVSWYQQTPGQGLQFLFEYFSETQRNKGNFPGRFSGRQFSNSRSEMNVSTLELGDSALYLCASSLDSGGWYEQYFGPGTRLTVT.

V gene TRBV12-3 or TRBV12-4 combines with J gene TRBJ1-1; D is unclear. V was trimmed by 0 bases and J by 6 bases, leaving 11 bases between them. This CDR3 region has 14 residues. CDR3 in amino acids: CASSLARFDAEAFF. The DNA for the CDR3 is TGTGCCAGCAGTTTAGCCAGGTTCGACGCTGAAGCTTTCTTT.

This clonotype was counted at least ten times. The CDR3 reads CSANSHRDINGSPLHF. CDR3 nucleotide sequence: TGCAGTGCTAACTCACATAGGGACATTAATGGTTCACCCCTCCACTTT. The chain has TRBV20-1 and TRBJ1-6; tentatively, D is TRBD1 (6 bases). CDR1 is DFQATT, CDR2 SNEGSKA, per germline (reference sequence). V lost 4 bases, J lost 9 bases, and 22 bases lay in between. CDR3 length equals 16 residues.

The chain combines TRBV3-1 with TRBJ2-1; TRBD2 matches 7 bases. The V and J ends lost 3 bases and 5 bases, in that order; junction bases with no gene match: 10. Per germline, CDR1 LGHDT and CDR2 YNNKEL (reference sequence). This CDR3 region has 16 residues. In nucleotides, the CDR3 is TGTGCCAGCAGCCATGCTATGACTAGCCCCAACAATGAGCAGTTCTTC. Amino acids: CASSHAMTSPNNEQFF.